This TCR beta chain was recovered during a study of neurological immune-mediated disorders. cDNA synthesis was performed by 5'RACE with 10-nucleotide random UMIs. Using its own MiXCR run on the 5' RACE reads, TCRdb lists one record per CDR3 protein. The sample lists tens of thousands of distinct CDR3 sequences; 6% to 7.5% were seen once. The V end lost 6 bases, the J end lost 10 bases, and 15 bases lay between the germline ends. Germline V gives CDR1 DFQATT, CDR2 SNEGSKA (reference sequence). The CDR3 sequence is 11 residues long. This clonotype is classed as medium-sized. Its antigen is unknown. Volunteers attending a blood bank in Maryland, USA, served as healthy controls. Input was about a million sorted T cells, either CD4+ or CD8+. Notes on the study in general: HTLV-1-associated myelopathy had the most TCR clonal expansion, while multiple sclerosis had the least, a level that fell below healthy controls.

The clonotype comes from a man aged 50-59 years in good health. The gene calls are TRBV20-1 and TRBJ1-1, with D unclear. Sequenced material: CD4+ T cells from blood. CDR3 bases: TGCAGTGCCGGGCGAGCAGGCGGAGCTTTCTTT. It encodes CSAGRAGGAFF.